The clone carrying this TCR beta chain was seen more than once but under ten times. Antigen unknown. This specimen comes from a study of T-cell reconstitution after alpha-beta-depleted transplantation in children. Findings and limits, study-wide: Surviving thymic progenitors and recipient T cells were the source of high TCRbeta diversity at day 60 in some patients. About two months after transplant, alpha-beta T cells reportedly came from several hundred expanded graft clones. Counts and diversity of T cells one year after transplant came mostly from newly produced T cells.

CDR3 size: 17 residues. The V segment lost 0 bases and the J segment 4 bases; nucleotides outside the gene matches: 8. Germline V gives CDR1 MNHNS, CDR2 SASEGT. Unique molecular identifiers were incorporated during preparation of the TCRbeta library. TCRdb recomputed calls from the PCR reads with MiXCR, one row per CDR3 protein. Of 250,000 to 300,000 distinct CDR3 sequences listed, nearly 8% are singletons. V and J are TRBV6-1 and TRBJ2-1, with 8 bases that match TRBD2. The sample was peripheral blood, taken 360 days after TCRalphabeta/CD19-depleted stem cell transplant. The clonotype comes from a female patient aged 2-15 years who had a stem cell transplant for Fanconi anemia, so the T cells may come from the graft donor. CDR3 protein: CASSEAARGARYNEQFF. DNA of the CDR3: TGTGCCAGCAGTGAAGCTGCGCGGGGGGCGAGGTACAATGAGCAGTTCTTC.